This entry concerns a single T cell receptor (beta chain). Its antigen remains unidentified. This record belongs to a study of PD-1 blockade in classical Hodgkin lymphoma. Background on the study: Nivolumab was given intravenously to patients at 3 mg/kg every 2 weeks.

The table came from immunoSEQ multiplex PCR; TCRdb's copy has only in-frame clones and leaves some out. The sample lists about 33,000 clones; 70% to 80% were seen once. Findings and caveats of the study: Before treatment, complete responders showed about the same diversity as newly diagnosed patients. Baseline TCR diversity was reportedly lower in newly diagnosed patients than in healthy donors. It was reported as lower still in relapsed/refractory patients.

Time point described: cycle 4 day 1 (C4D1), after six to seven weeks of nivolumab. The patients all showed relapse after autologous stem cell transplantation, while their brentuximab vedotin exposure varied. Germline V gene data show CDR1 as MDHEN and CDR2 as SYDVKM. V shed 2 bases and J shed 5 bases, with 9 bases lying between them. The CDR3 contains 13 residues. This TCR came from a human donor with classical Hodgkin lymphoma. The sequencing here drew on peripheral blood mononuclear cells (PBMCs), taken before the fourth cycle of nivolumab. The gene calls are TRBV28 and TRBJ1-1, with D perhaps matching TRBD1 (5 bases). Here the CDR3 DNA reads TGTGCCAGCAGTTTACAGGGTCTAACTGAAGCTTTCTTT. The encoded protein is CASSLQGLTEAFF.